Described below is a single T cell receptor (beta chain) sequence and its context. Its antigen is undetermined. Each CDR3 protein is one row after TCRdb ran MiXCR on the 5' RACE reads. The table includes just under 600,000 distinct CDR3 sequences, less than 15% detected once. The source of the sample is a study of T cells after yellow fever vaccination. Overall study findings and caveats: Boosting was followed by the reappearance of most primary-vaccination clones (about 97% CD4, about 88% CD8). Abundant clonotypes from the bulk population could have been carried over as contaminants into FACS-sorted repertoires.

V dropped 2 bases and J dropped 7; count of bases not matched to a gene: 10. The germline V gene encodes CDR1 DFQATT and CDR2 SNEGSKA (reference sequence). The CDR3 spans 16 residues. Sequences were derived from PBMCs, sampled on the day of the yellow fever booster vaccination. The TCR comes from a man aged 30 to 39 who received the YFV17D yellow fever vaccine. This chain uses TRBV20-1 with TRBJ2-3, with 12 bases aligning to TRBD2. This CDR3 reads CSARSNEGLAGHTQYF. As DNA, the CDR3 is TGCAGTGCTAGATCAAATGAAGGACTAGCGGGACATACGCAGTATTTT.